This TCR beta chain stems from a study of CD8 T cells in ankylosing spondylitis (dated by TCRdb to 2015 to 2018). Turning to the overall study: To find TCR variants linked to disease, the study profiled T cell receptor beta repertoires in ankylosing spondylitis patients and healthy donors. Samples of peripheral blood were taken, and for ankylosing spondylitis patients, synovial fluid was collected as well. The whole study cohort included over a hundred healthy donors and around 24 ankylosing spondylitis patients. The study at large found these results: A TCR beta motif of 8 or 9 highly homologous amino acid variants appeared characteristic of blood from ankylosing spondylitis patients. Some TCR beta motif variants had previously been reported in synovial fluid and blood of reactive arthritis patients, which suggested common disease-initiation mechanisms. The disease-linked clones were reported as significantly enriched in matched synovial fluid samples from ankylosing spondylitis patients. A CD8+ phenotype was shown by the disease-linked clones, which were found at relatively low frequencies in peripheral blood.

A word on this clonotype: Its antigen is currently not known. No base quality values were provided; no much bigger clone lies one nucleotide off.

Reads for this sample came from an Illumina HiSeq 2500. Quantitative 5'-RACE with molecular barcodes was used to prepare TCR beta libraries. The published analysis was carried out like this. Disease-linked TCR variants were identified with a new computational method built on a probabilistic model of VDJ rearrangement. The public reads were quality trimmed at Q25 with fastp and then assembled into clones with MiXCR by TCRdb, keeping productive beta chains. Identical CDR3 protein sequences are pooled into one entry, listed with their most common genes and DNA. The V and J calls were determined by TCRdb, not by the authors. The sample table lists about 210,000 distinct CDR3 sequences, around 6.6% of them with a count of one. More than 13% of the sample is held by the ten biggest clonotypes. Sequencing input: blood, either unsorted or a sorted T cell fraction (not recorded which). The receptor was derived from a male donor with ankylosing spondylitis.

The DNA sequence is as follows: TGTGCCAGCAGCGGTCGACAGGGGCCGTTAACTAATGAAAAACTGTTTTTT. Translated, this is CASSGRQGPLTNEKLFF. The rearrangement joined TRBV7-6 to TRBJ1-4; 8 bases in the junction line up with TRBD1. For this chain, trimming is 5 bases at the V end and 1 base at the J end, and the number of junction bases without a gene match is 9. Looking up the germline V gene yields CDR1 SGHVS and CDR2 FNYEAQ. From the cysteine up to the phenylalanine, the CDR3 has a length of 17 residues. The entry retains the CDR3 DNA only, 51 bases that are in frame from base 1.